The TCR beta chain under discussion was sequenced for a study of shared T cell receptors in the human thymus (dated by TCRdb to 2020 to 2023). Regarding the study in general: The study examined how self-reactive, shared T-cell receptor alpha chains are generated in the human thymus.

On this clone: The antigen this receptor binds is unknown. The sample holds no much larger clone one base away, and base qualities are not on file.

Library construction relied on the immunoSEQ multiplex PCR assay. TCRdb retrieved this table from immuneACCESS and kept in-frame rearrangements only. Not all clones are present; in checked studies, unresolved V genes account for under half, and no reason is known for the remainder. Counted in this sample were more than 300,000 clones; 95% of them appeared once. The top ten constitute approximately 0.018% of the sample. According to the germline V gene, CDR1 reads MGHRA and CDR2 reads YSYEKL. Trimming takes 1 base from V and 4 bases from J, and the germline ends sit 20 bases apart. The CDR3 numbers 18 residues from cysteine through phenylalanine. Solely the CDR3 DNA is kept, with 54 bases framed from the first base.

This clonotype was obtained from a human donor. The rearranged chain carries TRBV4-1 and TRBJ2-1; the D gene identity is not certain. The sequenced sample was thymocytes. The DNA is as follows: TGCGCCAGCAGCCAAGCTCAGGACGGACCGCCATCTTACAATGAGCAGTTCTTC. The encoded protein is CASSQAQDGPPSYNEQFF.